This note documents a single T cell receptor (beta chain) sequence. This sample was included in a study of blood T cell repertoires in COVID-19. Study in general: In each case, the material was cDNA or gDNA derived from T cells, B-cell-depleted T cells, or PBMCs.

Using immunoSEQ multiplex PCR, the repertoire was profiled, and TCRdb retains in-frame clones only, with some absent. Among tens of thousands of clones listed, approximately 80% were seen once. Sequenced material: peripheral blood. This clonotype was obtained from a man aged 25-45 years with COVID-19, enrolled during active disease.

The CDR3 nucleotides are TGTGCCAGCAGCTTAAGACAGGTCCGAGGCGAGCAGTACTTC. Translation gives CASSLRQVRGEQYF. The rearrangement links TRBV7-2 to TRBJ2-7; D is perhaps TRBD1 (6 bases). Germline CDR1 is SGHTA and CDR2 is FQGNSA. The CDR3 totals 14 residues. The germline V and J ends were trimmed by 2 bases and 6 bases, with 14 bases remaining between them. The whole variable domain, remainder taken from reference TRBV7-2 and TRBJ2-7, is GAGVSQSPSNKVTEKGKDVELRCDPISGHTALYWYRQSLGQGLEFLIYFQGNSAPDKSGLPSDRFSAERTGGSVSTLTIQRTQQEDSAVYLCASSLRQVRGEQYFGPGTRLTVT.